This is a list of T cell receptor beta chains from one sample in a study of blood T cells in healthy people across ages. From the 5' RACE reads, TCRdb called clonotypes with MiXCR, one entry per CDR3 protein. Of approximately 850,000 distinct CDR3 sequences listed, 55% to 70% are singletons. Material: blood. The receptor source for this set is a man aged 25 to 45 in good health. The conserved cysteine and the conserved F or W are not part of the CDR3 here.

v_gene | len | CDR3aa
TRBV28 | 12 | ASRLKAMDQPQH
TRBV24-1 | 12 | ATSDVISTDTQY
TRBV7-2 | 14 | ASSQSFGTASYEQY
TRBV11-2 | 17 | ASSLAYGTSGGGTDTQY
TRBV27 | 12 | ASRRAERTDTQY
TRBV6-5 | 12 | ASSLRRQGQGYT
TRBV5-1 | 14 | ASSLEGQASTDTQY
TRBV20-1 | 15 | SASGDQGGGRSNEQF
TRBV3-1 | 13 | ASSQVSGNQETQY
TRBV12-3/TRBV12-4 | 12 | ASSSDFPLYEQY
TRBV12-3/TRBV12-4 | 10 | ASNSRARTQY
TRBV20-1 | 11 | SAERDNYNEQF
TRBV7-2 | 12 | ASSQRTSGNEQF
TRBV30 | 9 | AATQGYEQY
TRBV6-1 | 16 | ASSEVRRFSVSYNEQF
TRBV29-1 | 14 | SVGGGQGGDNYGYT
TRBV12-5 | 12 | ASGPGLASDEQF
TRBV12-3/TRBV12-4 | 11 | ASLILGRGTQY
TRBV6-6 | 10 | ASSYREGGYT
TRBV20-1 | 11 | SARDQIWSEQF
TRBV12-3/TRBV12-4 | 13 | ASSLQGGSGYEQY
TRBV7-9 | 9 | ASSLADKQF
TRBV20-1 | 13 | SARDQWGSYNEQF
TRBV27 | 13 | ASSASGLATHEQY
TRBV2 | 10 | ASSVKNYGYT
TRBV20-1 | 12 | SGRGRGTVHEQY
TRBV7-2 | 11 | ASRVQLDTEAF
TRBV20-1 | 15 | SVKALAGVVTYNEQF
TRBV4-3 | 14 | ASSQDVPGELETQY
TRBV6-5 | 14 | ASRLGTGGSYNEQF
TRBV4-2 | 15 | ASSQEWVLTNTGELF
TRBV20-1 | 12 | SADRQGENEKLF
TRBV4-3 | 18 | ASSQDYPEFSPAKYNEQF
TRBV6-6 | 14 | ASSYSYRGRFYEQY
TRBV7-9 | 12 | ASSLGGYINEQF
TRBV27 | 7 | ASSWGQY
TRBV28 | 11 | ASSSFYREGYT
TRBV20-1 | 9 | SAGQDNGYT